These T cell receptor beta chains were read from a single sample in a study of read filtering for tumor transcriptome and immune sequencing. TCRdb processed the reads anew with MiXCR; each CDR3 protein has one entry. The sample lists 45,000 to 55,000 distinct CDR3 sequences; about 19% were seen once. Material for sequencing was a population of CD138-negative cells sorted from bone marrow. These TCRs come from a donor aged 40 or older with multiple myeloma. Each CDR3 is given with its conserved first and last residue. D genes are given only for firm matches. A clone size is listed for some rows: how often the clone was seen (once, few, many), or a class if it is expanded.

CDR3 protein	CDR3 DNA	V gene	clone size	J gene	D gene
CASSIGTSNEQFF	TGTGCCAGTAGTATAGGGACTTCTAATGAGCAGTTCTTC	TRBV19	many	TRBJ2-1	-
CSVPGQGIEETQYF	TGCAGCGTCCCTGGACAGGGGATTGAAGAGACCCAGTACTTC	TRBV29-1	many	TRBJ2-5	TRBD1
CSARPASGAYEQYF	TGCAGTGCGAGGCCGGCTAGCGGCGCCTACGAGCAGTACTTC	TRBV20-1	many	TRBJ2-7	TRBD2
CASSLMGQGYNEQFF	TGTGCCAGCAGCTTAATGGGACAGGGGTACAATGAGCAGTTCTTC	TRBV7-2	many	TRBJ2-1	TRBD1
CASSARGYGYTF	TGTGCCAGCAGTGCTAGAGGGTATGGCTACACCTTC	TRBV2	many	TRBJ1-2	-
CASSLEWGAFLNTEAFF	TGTGCCAGCAGCTTGGAGTGGGGGGCATTCTTGAACACTGAAGCTTTCTTT	TRBV5-5	medium-sized	TRBJ1-1	-
CSARDRGETQYF	TGCAGTGCTAGAGATCGGGGGGAGACCCAGTACTTC	TRBV20-1	few	TRBJ2-5	-
CSFSGTATGELFF	TGCAGCTTCTCAGGGACAGCCACCGGGGAGCTGTTTTTT	TRBV29-1	-	TRBJ2-2	TRBD1
CASSATSLVLDTQYF	TGTGCCAGCAGCGCGACTAGCTTGGTGCTGGATACGCAGTATTTT	TRBV7-2	many	TRBJ2-3	TRBD2
CASSVGQGRSIDTQYF	TGCGCCAGCAGCGTCGGACAGGGGAGGAGTATAGATACGCAGTATTTT	TRBV5-1	many	TRBJ2-3	TRBD1
CASSESGELFF	TGTGCCAGCAGTGAGTCCGGGGAGCTGTTTTTT	TRBV25-1	many	TRBJ2-2	-
CASSLLAKEETQYF	TGTGCCAGCAGCTTACTGGCTAAGGAGGAGACCCAGTACTTC	TRBV7-9	many	TRBJ2-5	-
CASSRAPGTGEYNEQFF	TGTGCCAGCAGCCGGGCCCCCGGGACAGGGGAGTACAATGAGCAGTTCTTC	TRBV7-6	-	TRBJ2-1	TRBD1
CSVVRSGRMNTEAFF	TGCAGCGTTGTCCGTTCCGGACGAATGAACACTGAAGCTTTCTTT	TRBV29-1	many	TRBJ1-1	-
CASSLTGGVFGETQYF	TGTGCCAGCAGCTTAACGGGGGGAGTCTTCGGTGAGACCCAGTACTTC	TRBV11-2	many	TRBJ2-5	TRBD2
CASSVLGQADTEAFF	TGTGCCAGCAGCGTCCTAGGACAGGCAGACACTGAAGCTTTCTTT	TRBV9	many	TRBJ1-1	TRBD1
CATSRDPRNTGELFF	TGTGCCACCAGCAGAGATCCTAGGAACACCGGGGAGCTGTTTTTT	TRBV15	many	TRBJ2-2	-
CSARAPLAGARWQFF	TGCAGTGCTAGGGCCCCACTAGCGGGAGCTCGGTGGCAGTTCTTC	TRBV20-1	many	TRBJ2-1	TRBD2
CASSSKQGADTQYF	TGTGCCAGCAGCTCCAAACAGGGGGCAGATACGCAGTATTTT	TRBV5-4	few	TRBJ2-3	TRBD1
CSVVGDGVPGTQYF	TGCAGCGTTGTCGGAGACGGCGTGCCAGGGACGCAGTATTTT	TRBV29-1	many	TRBJ2-3	-
CASRRDRIALETQYF	TGTGCCAGCAGGCGAGATCGGATAGCTCTTGAGACCCAGTACTTC	TRBV6-2/TRBV6-3	many	TRBJ2-5	-
CASSQDPGDRHTDTQYF	TGTGCCAGCAGCCAAGATCCAGGCGACCGACACACAGATACGCAGTATTTT	TRBV14	many	TRBJ2-3	-
CASSFRGGEPQHF	TGTGCCAGCAGCTTCAGGGGAGGAGAGCCCCAGCATTTT	TRBV6-6	few	TRBJ1-5	-
CAWGQGTQYF	TGTGCCTGGGGACAGGGTACGCAGTATTTT	TRBV30	many	TRBJ2-3	TRBD1
CSASRDRGNQPQHF	TGCAGTGCTAGCAGGGACAGGGGCAATCAGCCCCAGCATTTT	TRBV20-1	many	TRBJ1-5	TRBD1
CASKPGTFRTDTQYF	TGTGCCAGTAAGCCTGGGACTTTTCGCACAGATACGCAGTATTTT	TRBV7-8	many	TRBJ2-3	-
CASNPGTGGPTEAFF	TGTGCCAGCAACCCCGGGACAGGGGGCCCCACTGAAGCTTTCTTT	TRBV11-2	many	TRBJ1-1	TRBD1
CASSPRTSGSGELFF	TGTGCCAGCTCACCCAGGACTAGCGGCTCCGGGGAGCTGTTTTTT	TRBV18	many	TRBJ2-2	TRBD2
CSARRGGGTEAFF	TGCAGTGCTAGGCGGGGGGGAGGCACTGAAGCTTTCTTT	TRBV20-1	many	TRBJ1-1	-
CATSSGRTGELFF	TGTGCCACCAGCTCGGGGAGGACCGGGGAGCTGTTTTTT	TRBV15	medium-sized	TRBJ2-2	-
CASSEGPDGIQYF	TGTGCCAGCAGTGAAGGACCCGATGGCATTCAGTACTTC	TRBV2	-	TRBJ2-4	-
CASSPRGLNTGELFF	TGTGCCAGTAGCCCCCGGGGCTTAAACACCGGGGAGCTGTTTTTT	TRBV19	many	TRBJ2-2	-
CSVAPRRAQNTEAFF	TGCAGCGTTGCCCCACGGCGGGCCCAGAACACTGAAGCTTTCTTT	TRBV29-1	many	TRBJ1-1	-
CASSYNFGELFF	TGTGCCAGCAGCTACAACTTCGGGGAGCTGTTTTTT	TRBV11-2	many	TRBJ2-2	-
CSAPHKGVNYGYTF	TGCAGTGCCCCCCACAAAGGGGTTAACTATGGCTACACCTTC	TRBV20-1	many	TRBJ1-2	-
CASSYSPPTLEAFF	TGTGCCAGCAGTTACTCTCCGCCGACATTAGAAGCTTTCTTT	TRBV6-6	many	TRBJ1-1	-
CSARDLGGGEKLFF	TGCAGTGCTAGAGATCTGGGGGGGGGTGAAAAACTGTTTTTT	TRBV20-1	many	TRBJ1-4	-
CSASRDRGTEAFF	TGCAGTGCAAGCCGGGACAGGGGCACTGAAGCTTTCTTT	TRBV20-1	many	TRBJ1-1	TRBD1
CASSPVPQETQYF	TGTGCCAGCAGCCCCGTTCCTCAAGAGACCCAGTACTTC	TRBV7-6	many	TRBJ2-5	-
CASSLGTSVTYEQYF	TGCGCCAGCAGCTTGGGGACTAGCGTCACCTACGAGCAGTACTTC	TRBV5-1	many	TRBJ2-7	TRBD2
CASSEVGRGTGELFF	TGTGCCAGCAGTGAAGTAGGGAGGGGAACCGGGGAGCTGTTTTTT	TRBV2	-	TRBJ2-2	TRBD2
CSATKRAPYEQYF	TGCAGTGCTACTAAGCGGGCCCCCTACGAGCAGTACTTC	TRBV20-1	many	TRBJ2-7	-
CSASWDPTSGISHEQFF	TGCAGTGCGAGTTGGGACCCGACTAGCGGGATCTCACATGAGCAGTTCTTC	TRBV20-1	many	TRBJ2-1	TRBD2
CASSFLAGDTGELFF	TGTGCCAGCAGCTTCCTAGCGGGAGATACCGGGGAGCTGTTTTTT	TRBV7-9	-	TRBJ2-2	TRBD2